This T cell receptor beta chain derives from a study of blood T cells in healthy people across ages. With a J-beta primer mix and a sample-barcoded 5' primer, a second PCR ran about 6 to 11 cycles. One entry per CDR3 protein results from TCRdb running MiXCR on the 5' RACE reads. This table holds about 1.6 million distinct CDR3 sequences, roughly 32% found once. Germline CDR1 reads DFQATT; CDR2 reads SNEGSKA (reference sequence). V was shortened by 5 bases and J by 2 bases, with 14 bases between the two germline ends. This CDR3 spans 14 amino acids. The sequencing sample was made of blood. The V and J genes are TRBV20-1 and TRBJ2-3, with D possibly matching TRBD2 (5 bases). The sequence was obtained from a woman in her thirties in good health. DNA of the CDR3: TGCAGTGCTCGGGGAAGGGCGAACACAGATACGCAGTATTTT. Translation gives CSARGRANTDTQYF.